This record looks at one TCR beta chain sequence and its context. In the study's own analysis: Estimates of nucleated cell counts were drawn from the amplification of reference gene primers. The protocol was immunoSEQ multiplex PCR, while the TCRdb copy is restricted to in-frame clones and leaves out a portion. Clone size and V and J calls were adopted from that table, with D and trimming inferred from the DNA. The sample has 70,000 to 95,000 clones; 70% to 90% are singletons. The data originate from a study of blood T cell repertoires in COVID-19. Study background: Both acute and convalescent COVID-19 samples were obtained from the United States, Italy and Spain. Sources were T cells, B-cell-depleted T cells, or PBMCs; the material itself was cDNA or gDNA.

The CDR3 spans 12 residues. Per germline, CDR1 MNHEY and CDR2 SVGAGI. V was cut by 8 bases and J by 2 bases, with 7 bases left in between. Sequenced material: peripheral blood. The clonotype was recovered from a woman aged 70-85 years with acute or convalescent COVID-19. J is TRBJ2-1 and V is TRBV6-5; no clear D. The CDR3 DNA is TGTGCCAGCGCGGAAACCTACAATGAGCAGTTCTTC. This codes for CASAETYNEQFF.